This T cell receptor (beta chain) was found in a study of identical twins. Study-wide results and caveats: For monozygotic twins, models underestimated out-of-frame TCR alpha sharing.

This clonotype has more than one count but fewer than ten. Its antigen is currently unknown. Unique molecular identifiers were in the cDNA, with template-switch universal primer binding. TCRdb reanalysed the 5' RACE reads using MiXCR and keeps one entry per CDR3 protein. Of about 660,000 distinct CDR3 sequences listed, approximately 9% are singletons. Trimming took 3 bases from V and 4 from J; bases not matched to a gene: 7. The CDR3 is 16 residues long. The V gene's germline CDR1 is SGHTA and CDR2 FQGNSA. Separately, the same data were catalogued under a study of yellow fever vaccine responses in identical twins.

The chain links TRBV7-2 to TRBJ2-2; 8 nucleotides align to TRBD1. The sequence derives from a woman younger than 30 in good health. The sample was PBMCs. CDR3 sequence reads: CASSLRQGRFTGELFF. For the CDR3, the DNA is TGTGCCAGCAGCTTGAGACAGGGGAGATTCACCGGGGAGCTGTTTTTT.